This T cell receptor beta chain was identified during a study of human T cells and chemical hapten exposure. This CDR3 has 15 amino acids. Germline loops: CDR1 MDHEN, CDR2 SYDVKM. TCRdb re-called the RACE reads through MiXCR, storing one row per CDR3 protein. The repertoire holds about 45,000 distinct CDR3 sequences, with roughly 4.2% as singletons. In this sample, this clonotype turned up many times. Relative to the germline gene, one junction end is altered; a read error may explain this. Stated time point: healthy volunteer bleed at 2 weeks. The authors extracted total RNA from unfractionated whole blood.

Input material: whole blood. The TCR was taken from a human donor in good health. Some clones in this sample may be carry-over from other donors' samples. The chain carries TRBV28 and TRBJ2-7; D assignment may be TRBD1 or TRBD2 (5 bases each). This CDR3 is CASSFTGRPVSTRHF. Here the CDR3 DNA reads TGTGCCAGCAGTTTCACGGGGCGGCCGGTCTCTACGAGGCACTTC.